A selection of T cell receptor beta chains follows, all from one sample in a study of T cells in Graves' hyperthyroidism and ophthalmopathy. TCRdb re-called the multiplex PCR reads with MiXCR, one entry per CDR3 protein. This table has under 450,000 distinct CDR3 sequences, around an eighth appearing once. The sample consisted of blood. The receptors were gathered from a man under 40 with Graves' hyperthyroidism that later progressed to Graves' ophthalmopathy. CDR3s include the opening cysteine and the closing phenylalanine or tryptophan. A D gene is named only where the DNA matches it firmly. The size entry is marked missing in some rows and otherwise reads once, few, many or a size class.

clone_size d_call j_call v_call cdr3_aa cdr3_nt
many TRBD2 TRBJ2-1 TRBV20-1 CSARVKRGGYNEQFF TGCAGTGCTAGAGTTAAGCGGGGGGGCTACAATGAGCAGTTCTTC
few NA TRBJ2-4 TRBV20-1 CSAPERGNIQYF TGCAGTGCACCCGAACGGGGGAACATTCAGTACTTC
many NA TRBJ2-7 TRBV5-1 CASSWGQGIGYEQYF TGCGCCAGCAGCTGGGGGCAGGGGATAGGTTACGAGCAGTACTTC
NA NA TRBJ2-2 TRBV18 CASSPVPGANTGELFF TGTGCCAGCTCACCAGTACCAGGGGCGAACACCGGGGAGCTGTTTTTT
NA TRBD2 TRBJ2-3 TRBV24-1 CATSDFGLAESTDTQYF TGTGCCACCAGTGATTTCGGACTAGCGGAGAGCACAGATACGCAGTATTTT
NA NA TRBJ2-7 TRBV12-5 CASGLEGPYEQYF TGTGCTAGTGGTTTAGAGGGCCCCTACGAGCAGTACTTC
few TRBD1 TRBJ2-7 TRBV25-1 CASSVRTGFYEQYF TGTGCCAGCAGTGTGAGGACAGGATTCTACGAGCAGTACTTC
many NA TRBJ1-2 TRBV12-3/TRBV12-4 CASSLTSGEGYGYTF TGTGCCAGCAGTCTGACCTCAGGGGAGGGCTATGGCTACACCTTC
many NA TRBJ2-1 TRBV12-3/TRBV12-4 CASSLRTSLGEQFF TGTGCCAGCAGTTTGCGGACCTCCCTAGGGGAGCAGTTCTTC
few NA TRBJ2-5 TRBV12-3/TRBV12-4 CASTLTGNQETQYF TGTGCCAGCACCCTTACAGGGAACCAAGAGACCCAGTACTTC
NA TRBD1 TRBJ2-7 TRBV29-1 CSVPAGTASGQYF TGCAGCGTCCCCGCCGGGACAGCATCCGGGCAGTACTTC
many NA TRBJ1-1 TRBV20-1 CSARDRGGYSGAEAFF TGCAGTGCTAGAGATCGTGGGGGCTATTCGGGCGCTGAAGCTTTCTTT
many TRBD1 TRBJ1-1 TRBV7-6 CASSFMTGAGTEAFF TGTGCCAGCAGCTTCATGACAGGGGCGGGCACTGAAGCTTTCTTT
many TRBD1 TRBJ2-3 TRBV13 CASSFGTGGGTDTQYF TGTGCCAGCAGCTTCGGGACAGGGGGCGGCACAGATACGCAGTATTTT
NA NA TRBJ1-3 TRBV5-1 CASSLEPGFGNTIYF TGTGCCAGCAGCTTAGAGCCCGGATTTGGAAACACCATATATTTT
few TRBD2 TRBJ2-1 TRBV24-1 CATSDPGPREENEQFF TGTGCCACCAGTGATCCGGGGCCCCGGGAGGAGAATGAGCAGTTCTTC
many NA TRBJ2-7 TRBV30 CAWTPRPGRDYEQYF TGTGCCTGGACACCCCGGCCAGGGCGCGACTACGAGCAGTACTTC
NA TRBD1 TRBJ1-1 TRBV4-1 CASSQSWLAGGDTEAFF TGCGCCAGCAGCCAATCCTGGCTGGCAGGGGGAGACACTGAAGCTTTCTTT
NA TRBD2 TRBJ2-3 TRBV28 CASSIGGAFTDTQYF TGTGCCAGCAGTATCGGGGGGGCCTTCACAGATACGCAGTATTTT
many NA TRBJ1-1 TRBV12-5 CASGATGGNTEAFF TGTGCTAGTGGCGCCACCGGGGGAAACACTGAAGCTTTCTTT
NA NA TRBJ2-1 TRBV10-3 CAITPTENPSSYNEQFF TGTGCCATCACTCCGACAGAAAACCCGAGCTCCTACAATGAGCAGTTCTTC
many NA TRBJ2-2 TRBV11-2 CASSLGGATGVTGELFF TGTGCCAGCAGCTTGGGGGGCGCCACAGGGGTGACCGGGGAGCTGTTTTTT
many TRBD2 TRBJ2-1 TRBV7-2 CASSSSSGGSYNEQFF TGTGCCAGCAGCTCCTCGAGCGGGGGGTCCTACAATGAGCAGTTCTTC
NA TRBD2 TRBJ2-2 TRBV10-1 CASSAGGLAGGRNTGELFF TGCGCCAGCAGTGCCGGCGGGCTAGCGGGGGGCCGAAACACCGGGGAGCTGTTTTTT
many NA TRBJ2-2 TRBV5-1 CASSLKGSYTGELFF TGCGCCAGCAGCTTGAAGGGGTCTTATACCGGGGAGCTGTTTTTT
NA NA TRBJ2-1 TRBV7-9 CASSLFGVLQFF TGTGCCAGCAGCCTTTTCGGTGTTTTGCAGTTCTTC
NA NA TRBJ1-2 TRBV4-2 CASSPTARGRNYGYTF TGTGCCAGCAGCCCGACGGCTAGGGGAAGAAACTATGGCTACACCTTC
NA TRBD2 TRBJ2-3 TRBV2 CASSATGLAGGRADTQYF TGTGCCAGCAGTGCGACGGGACTAGCGGGGGGTCGGGCAGATACGCAGTATTTT
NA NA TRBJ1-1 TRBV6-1 CASSLIAAGYTEAFF TGTGCCAGCAGTCTTATCGCCGCGGGGTACACTGAAGCTTTCTTT
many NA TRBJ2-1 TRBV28 CASSLGGVGNNEQFF TGTGCCAGCAGCCTAGGGGGGGTAGGGAACAATGAGCAGTTCTTC
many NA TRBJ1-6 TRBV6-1 CASSEEWVGNSPLHF TGTGCCAGCAGTGAAGAATGGGTTGGCAATTCACCCCTCCACTTT
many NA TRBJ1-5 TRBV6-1 CASSRWVLGNQPQHF TGTGCCAGCAGTAGGTGGGTCCTCGGCAATCAGCCCCAGCATTTT
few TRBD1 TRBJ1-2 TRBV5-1 CANGAGTGYGYTF TGCGCCAACGGCGCCGGGACAGGGTATGGCTACACCTTC
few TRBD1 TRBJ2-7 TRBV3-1 CASSQETGLREQYF TGTGCCAGCAGCCAAGAGACAGGGCTGAGGGAGCAGTACTTC
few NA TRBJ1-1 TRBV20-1 CSARDEHTGYTEAFF TGCAGTGCTAGAGATGAACATACAGGGTACACTGAAGCTTTCTTT
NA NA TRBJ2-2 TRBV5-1 CASSGFTGTHTGELFF TGCGCCAGCAGCGGGTTCACCGGGACACACACCGGGGAGCTGTTTTTT
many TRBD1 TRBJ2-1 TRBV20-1 CSARGPGQGINEQFF TGCAGTGCTAGAGGGCCGGGACAGGGAATCAATGAGCAGTTCTTC
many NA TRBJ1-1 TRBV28 CASSLGAAVAFF TGTGCCAGCAGTTTGGGGGCTGCGGTCGCTTTCTTT
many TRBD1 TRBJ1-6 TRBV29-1 CSVRDSSYNSPLHF TGCAGCGTTCGGGACAGCTCCTATAATTCACCCCTCCACTTT
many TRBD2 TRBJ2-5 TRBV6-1 CASSFLLAGDETQYF TGTGCCAGCAGTTTCCTACTAGCGGGGGATGAGACCCAGTACTTC
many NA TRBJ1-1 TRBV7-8 CASSLVGTHMNTEAFF TGTGCCAGCAGCTTAGTAGGCACCCACATGAACACTGAAGCTTTCTTT
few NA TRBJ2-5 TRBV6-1 CAAGSVTETQYF TGTGCAGCCGGCTCAGTAACGGAGACCCAGTACTTC
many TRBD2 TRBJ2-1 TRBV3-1 CASSQELAGGRPQFF TGTGCCAGCAGCCAAGAACTAGCGGGGGGGCGACCCCAGTTCTTC
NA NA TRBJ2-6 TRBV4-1 CASSQVFSGANVLTF TGCGCCAGCAGCCAAGTTTTCTCTGGGGCCAACGTCCTGACTTTC
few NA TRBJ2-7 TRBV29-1 CSVESGYEQYF TGCAGCGTTGAAAGCGGATACGAGCAGTACTTC
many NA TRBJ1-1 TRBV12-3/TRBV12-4 CASSGPGSYTEAFF TGTGCCAGCAGTGGTCCAGGGTCCTACACTGAAGCTTTCTTT
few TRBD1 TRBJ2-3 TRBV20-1 CSAPDRGGTQYF TGCAGTGCTCCGGACAGGGGAGGCACGCAGTATTTT
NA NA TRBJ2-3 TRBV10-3 CAISESEGAWAGGTQYF TGTGCCATCAGTGAGTCGGAAGGGGCTTGGGCTGGAGGTACGCAGTATTTT
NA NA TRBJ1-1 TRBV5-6 CASSLKRAGEAFF TGTGCCAGCAGCCTAAAACGGGCAGGTGAAGCTTTCTTT
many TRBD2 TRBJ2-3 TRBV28 CASSSRLAGITDTQYF TGTGCCAGCAGTTCGAGACTAGCGGGGATCACAGATACGCAGTATTTT